Below, 11 T cell receptor beta chains from the same sample are listed, as sequenced in a study of cytomegalovirus exposure and HLA in healthy donors. Use of 60 Vbeta and 13 Jbeta primers characterized the PCR. Some clones are missing from TCRdb's copy, which holds only in-frame ones; the method was immunoSEQ multiplex PCR. The repertoire holds over 150,000 clones, 79% seen once, with 2.1% in the top ten. The sequencing sample was made of PBMCs. The receptor set was obtained from a middle-aged man in good health and CMV-seronegative.

The chain has TRBV2 and TRBJ2-7, with D possibly TRBD2 on 5 matching bases. This CDR3 is built from 13 residues. V gave up 2 bases and J gave up 6 bases, with 11 bases separating them. Germline CDR1 and CDR2: SNHLY and FYNNEI. The CDR3 loop reads CASSETWTLEQYF. The CDR3 DNA reads TGTGCCAGCAGTGAAACCTGGACTCTCGAGCAGTACTTC.

The rearrangement joins TRBV7-2 to TRBJ2-5; no firm D call. The CDR3 is made up of 12 amino acids. Trimming shortened V by 5 bases and J by 5 bases, and 9 bases separated the two germline ends. The germline V gene encodes CDR1 SGHTA and CDR2 FQGNSA. CDR3 sequence (DNA): TGTGCCAGCAGCCCTACCCGGGAGACCCAGTACTTC. Protein sequence: CASSPTRETQYF.

This clone was seen only a few times. V is TRBV5-1 and J is TRBJ2-1; D is possibly TRBD2 (5 bases). The V end was cut by 0 bases, the J end by 9 bases, with 13 bases between. The CDR3 extends over 14 amino acids. CDR1 SGHRS and CDR2 YFSETQ come from the germline V gene. Here the CDR3 reads CASSLGVREVEQFF. CDR3 coding DNA: TGCGCCAGCAGCTTGGGGGTGAGGGAAGTTGAGCAGTTCTTC.

The chain carries TRBV18 and TRBJ2-1; D is ambiguous. Trimming stripped 5 bases from V and 4 bases from J, with 21 bases between. The CDR3 covers 17 residues. Germline V CDR1 and CDR2: KGHSH, LQKENI. The CDR3 spells CASSNLLAPTNYNEQFF. The CDR3 DNA follows: TGTGCCAGCTCAAACCTCCTGGCTCCAACGAATTACAATGAGCAGTTCTTC. Combining the CDR3 with reference TRBV18 and TRBJ2-1 gives the whole variable domain NAGVMQNPRHLVRRRGQEARLRCSPMKGHSHVYWYRQLPEEGLKFMVYLQKENIIDESGMPKERFSAEFPKEGPSILRIQQVVRGDSAAYFCASSNLLAPTNYNEQFFGPGTRLTVL.

V usage is TRBV2 and J usage is TRBJ2-1; tentative D call: TRBD1 (5 bases). Trimming pared 7 bases from V and 8 bases from J, leaving 15 bases between. The CDR3 contains 13 residues. Per the germline V gene, CDR1 is SNHLY and CDR2 is FYNNEI. The CDR3 here is CASTVRETDEQFF. DNA for the CDR3: TGTGCCAGCACTGTCAGGGAAACCGATGAGCAGTTCTTC.

The chain uses TRBV19 and TRBJ2-5, with D possibly matching TRBD2 (6 bases). The CDR3 runs 14 residues. The V and J ends lost 4 bases and 4 bases respectively, with 13 bases between them. The germline V gene encodes CDR1 LNHDA and CDR2 SQIVND (reference sequence). The CDR3 here is CASSTGGGIETQYF. CDR3 DNA: TGTGCCAGTAGTACCGGTGGGGGGATAGAGACCCAGTACTTC.

The chain recombines TRBV11-2 with TRBJ2-7, with 9 bases lining up with TRBD1. The CDR3 has 15 residues. Germline assignment: CDR1 SGHAT and CDR2 FQNNGV. V was pared by 3 bases and J by 2 bases, with 5 bases of the junction left unmatched. CDR3: CASSFNRGLTYEQYF. The DNA for the CDR3 is TGTGCCAGCAGCTTTAACAGGGGGCTAACCTACGAGCAGTACTTC.

The chain is built from TRBV4-3 and TRBJ2-7, with 14 bases aligning to TRBD2. The CDR3 is 19 residues long. CDR1 and CDR2 (germline): LGHNA, YSLEER. The ends lost 4 bases at V and 2 bases at J; junction bases unmatched: 13. CDR3 protein: CASSRRKGLAGERPYEQYF. For the CDR3, the DNA is TGCGCCAGCAGCCGCCGAAAGGGACTAGCGGGAGAGAGGCCCTACGAGCAGTACTTC.

The rearrangement uses TRBV4-2 and TRBJ2-7; D perhaps matches TRBD2 (6 bases). Germline V gene sequence: CDR1 LGHNA, CDR2 YNFKEQ. V lost 4 bases and J lost 9, with 25 bases in between. This CDR3 has 16 amino acids. CDR3 region: CASSPYTTGETLAQYF. The CDR3 DNA sequence: TGTGCCAGCAGCCCCTATACTACGGGAGAGACCCTCGCGCAGTACTTC.

The gene calls are TRBV27 and TRBJ2-3, with D hard to call. Germline V lookup: CDR1 MNHEY, CDR2 SMNVEV (reference sequence). V was cut by 8 bases and J by 2 bases, with 14 bases left in between. The CDR3 loop spans 14 amino acids. The CDR3 DNA follows: TGTGCCAGCCACACCCTAGGATCCACAGATACGCAGTATTTT. Its protein product is CASHTLGSTDTQYF.

This sequence joins TRBV5-4 and TRBJ1-4, with unresolved D. V lost 4 bases and J lost 7, with 17 bases in between. This CDR3 contains 15 residues. The V gene's germline CDR1 is SGHNT and CDR2 YYREEE (reference sequence). DNA of the CDR3: TGTGCCAGCAGCCCGGCCGGTCGGGAAGGTGAAAAACTGTTTTTT. This codes for CASSPAGREGEKLFF.